This T cell receptor beta chain derives from a study of regulatory T cells in long-lasting Graves disease. Documented time point: newly diagnosed GD, antithyroid drugs for less than 3 months. PBMCs provided the RNA from which the TCR library was made. Unmatched junction bases numbered 12, after V lost 6 bases and J lost 0 bases. Germline-derived CDR1 and CDR2 are DFQATT and SNEGSKA (reference sequence). The CDR3 spans 16 residues. Assembly of TCR beta libraries relied on iRepertoire HTBI primers together with Arm-PCR of CDR3 regions. From the multiplex PCR reads, TCRdb called clonotypes with MiXCR, one entry per CDR3 protein. The sample holds more than 450,000 distinct CDR3 sequences, around 15% seen once. In its sample, this clonotype was seen many times. The same data also went into a second study, on T cells in Graves' hyperthyroidism and ophthalmopathy.

The sequence was obtained from a middle-aged man with Graves disease. The rearrangement joins TRBV20-1 to TRBJ2-7; the match to TRBD2 covers 9 bases. The input for sequencing was peripheral blood mononuclear cells (PBMCs), taken at new diagnosis, from a patient treated with antithyroid drugs. CDR3 protein: CSAPPGGGRASYEQYF. Written as DNA, the CDR3 is TGCAGTGCGCCCCCGGGGGGCGGGAGGGCCTCCTACGAGCAGTACTTC.